Listed here are 23 T cell receptor beta chains from one sample, sequenced in a study of identifying expanded T cells in peripheral blood. The table came from immunoSEQ multiplex PCR; TCRdb's copy has only in-frame clones and leaves some out. The profile shows about 85,000 clones, about 89% of them singletons. The specimen sequenced was blood. These receptors were obtained from a person aged 18 to 70 in good health.

J is TRBJ2-3 and V is TRBV28; a weak D match, TRBD2 (6 bases). Between the trimmed V and J ends, which lost 6 bases and 0 bases, there was a span of 10 bases. Germline values: CDR1 MDHEN, CDR2 SYDVKM. The CDR3 spans 14 residues. The CDR3 loop is CASRSGTSTDTQYF. The CDR3 nucleotides read TGTGCCAGCAGATCTGGGACTAGCACAGATACGCAGTATTTT. Using reference TRBV28 and TRBJ2-3 for the parts outside the CDR3, the full variable domain is DVKVTQSSRYLVKRTGEKVFLECVQDMDHENMFWYRQDPGLGLRLIYFSYDVKMKEKGDIPEGYSVSREKKERFSLILESASTNQTSMYLCASRSGTSTDTQYFGPGTRLTVL.

The chain uses TRBV25-1 and TRBJ1-5; D is perhaps TRBD1 (5 bases). Germline lookup yields CDR1 MGHDK and CDR2 SYGVNS. This CDR3 comprises 14 residues. V lost 3 bases to trimming and J lost 1 base, with 7 bases between them. CDR3: CASSERDSNQPQHF. The CDR3 DNA follows: TGTGCCAGCAGTGAGAGGGACAGCAATCAGCCCCAGCATTTT.

The chain has TRBV7-8 and TRBJ2-2; TRBD1 is a possible D gene (6 bases). Germline V gives CDR1 SGHVS, CDR2 FQNEAQ. The CDR3 has 18 amino acids. Trimming removed 7 bases at V and 2 bases at J, with 23 bases between. The CDR3: CASTLPQSSRGNTGELFF. DNA of the CDR3: TGTGCCAGCACCCTTCCCCAATCCTCCAGGGGAAACACCGGGGAGCTGTTTTTT.

V and J are TRBV6-1 and TRBJ2-3, with TRBD1 identical over 9 bases. CDR3 size: 14 residues. Looked up from germline, CDR1 is MNHNS and CDR2 is SASEGT. J lost 2 bases, V lost 6 bases, and 3 bases had no gene match. The CDR3 DNA is TGTGCCAGCAGCGACAGGGGGGTCACAGATACGCAGTATTTT. This codes for CASSDRGVTDTQYF.

The chain uses TRBV18 and TRBJ1-4; no clear D gene. The CDR3 covers 16 residues. Germline V gene lookup returns CDR1 KGHSH and CDR2 LQKENI. The germline V and J ends were trimmed by 1 base and 0 bases, with 9 bases remaining between them. CDR3 sequence (DNA): TGTGCCAGCTCACCACTGGCAGCCGCAACTAATGAAAAACTGTTTTTT. Amino acid sequence: CASSPLAAATNEKLFF.

The chain combines TRBV6-5 with TRBJ1-3; D gene ambiguous. Germline-derived CDR1 and CDR2 are MNHEY and SVGAGI. The CDR3 spans 14 residues. Trimming shortened V by 0 bases and J by 4 bases, and 7 bases separated the two germline ends. CDR3 amino acids: CASSYSRLGNTIYF. The DNA for the CDR3 is TGTGCCAGCAGTTACTCGAGACTCGGAAACACCATATATTTT.

The chain joins TRBV13 to TRBJ1-2; 9 bases line up with TRBD1. The CDR3 extends over 12 amino acids. Germline V gene data show CDR1 as PRHDT and CDR2 as FYEKMQ (reference sequence). J was trimmed by 12 bases and V by 5 bases; bases with no gene match: 7. CDR3 bases: TGTGCCAGCAGCAGTCCGGGACAGGGTAACACCTTC. Amino acids: CASSSPGQGNTF.

This chain joins TRBV11-2 and TRBJ2-5; D not resolved. CDR3 length equals 15 residues. Germline V CDR1 and CDR2: SGHAT, FQNNGV. V lost 1 base to trimming and J lost 10 bases, with 19 bases between them. The CDR3 reads CASSLGRAKGFDQYF. CDR3 nucleotide sequence: TGTGCCAGCAGCTTAGGACGGGCAAAGGGATTCGACCAGTACTTC.

This chain uses TRBV2 with TRBJ2-1; 8 bases agree with TRBD1. This CDR3 contains 13 residues. CDR1 is SNHLY, CDR2 FYNNEI, per germline. The ends lost 4 bases at V and 9 bases at J; junction bases unmatched: 5. Here the CDR3 DNA reads TGTGCCAGCAGTGGACAGGGGACGAGTGAGCAGTTCTTC. Translated: CASSGQGTSEQFF.

The chain combines TRBV19 with TRBJ1-5; a possible D gene is TRBD1 (6 bases). The CDR3 contains 15 residues. The germline gives CDR1 LNHDA, CDR2 SQIVND (reference sequence). Trimming removed 3 bases from V and 1 base from J, with 10 bases in between. The CDR3 bases are TGTGCCAGTAGTATCAGCAGGGGAAGCAATCAGCCCCAGCATTTT. It yields the protein CASSISRGSNQPQHF.

V gene TRBV29-1 combines with J gene TRBJ1-4; 9 positions agree with TRBD1. Germline V gene lookup returns CDR1 SQVTM and CDR2 ANQGSEA. The CDR3 is made up of 16 amino acids. V shed 5 bases, J shed 8 bases, and the junction held 15 bases outside the gene matches. CDR3 DNA sequence: TGCAGCGTTCTTTACCGGGACAGGGTTTGGGGGGAAAAACTGTTTTTT. Amino acid sequence: CSVLYRDRVWGEKLFF.

CDR3: CASGSSRADTQYF. CDR3 nucleotide sequence: TGTGCCAGCGGGAGTAGCAGAGCAGATACGCAGTATTTT. The chain links TRBV6-5 to TRBJ2-3; maybe TRBD2 (5 bases). The CDR3 sequence is 13 residues long. V gave up 8 bases and J gave up 4 bases, with 13 bases separating them. Germline V gene sequence: CDR1 MNHEY, CDR2 SVGAGI.

The chain recombines TRBV28 with TRBJ2-5; TRBD1 matches 8 bases. Per the germline V gene, CDR1 is MDHEN and CDR2 is SYDVKM. This CDR3 spans 12 amino acids. Trimming removed 8 bases from V and 5 bases from J; junction bases left unmatched: 4. CDR3 coding DNA: TGTGCCAGCGCAGGGGGCCTGGAGACCCAGTACTTC. Translated, it gives CASAGGLETQYF.

The chain uses TRBV11-2 and TRBJ2-3; no clear D. With 2 bases removed from V and 0 bases from J, the gap between germline ends came to 6 bases. Germline CDR1 is SGHAT and CDR2 is FQNNGV. CDR3 length equals 14 residues. The CDR3 region is CASSLYLSTDTQYF. Written as DNA, the CDR3 is TGTGCCAGCAGCTTATATCTTAGCACAGATACGCAGTATTTT.

The CDR3 loop reads CASSFSAGQPQHF. The CDR3 region has the DNA TGTGCCAGCAGTTTTTCGGCGGGGCAGCCCCAGCATTTT. This chain uses TRBV28 with TRBJ1-5; D is undetermined. In germline, CDR1 is MDHEN, CDR2 SYDVKM. The CDR3 runs to 13 residues. V lost 3 bases, J lost 7 bases, and 10 bases lay in between.

The chain is built from TRBV19 and TRBJ1-5; D not resolved. V was pared by 0 bases and J by 0 bases, with 6 bases between. Looked up from germline, CDR1 is LNHDA and CDR2 is SQIVND (reference sequence). The length of the CDR3 is 15 residues. The CDR3 protein is CASSIDSDSNQPQHF. The CDR3, as DNA: TGTGCCAGTAGTATAGATTCAGATAGCAATCAGCCCCAGCATTTT.

This CDR3 reads CASSSGQARLDTDTQYF. CDR3 DNA sequence: TGTGCCAGCAGCTCCGGACAGGCGAGGCTAGACACAGATACGCAGTATTTT. This rearrangement joins TRBV7-6 to TRBJ2-3, with 7 bases aligning to TRBD1. The germline CDR1 and CDR2 sequences are SGHVS and FNYEAQ. This CDR3 region has 17 residues. V was clipped by 4 bases and J by 2 bases; unmatched bases: 12.

The chain joins TRBV19 to TRBJ2-2; 8 nucleotides line up with TRBD2. The CDR3 is 16 residues long. J gave up 5 bases and V 5 bases, and 10 bases lay outside the gene matches. The V gene's germline CDR1 is LNHDA and CDR2 SQIVND (reference sequence). The CDR3 spells CASSLTGTRGTGELFF. DNA for the CDR3: TGTGCCAGTAGTCTCACCGGGACTAGGGGTACCGGGGAGCTGTTTTTT.

V is TRBV5-6 and J is TRBJ2-1, with 10 positions matching TRBD2. Per the germline V gene, CDR1 is SGHDT and CDR2 is YYEEEE. Germline trimming cut 6 bases from V and 6 bases from J; bases unmatched to any gene: 15. The CDR3 totals 17 residues. CDR3 sequence reads: CASNSGGLAGVINEQFF. The DNA of the CDR3 is TGTGCCAGCAATTCAGGGGGCCTAGCGGGAGTTATCAATGAGCAGTTCTTC.

The chain uses TRBV5-1 and TRBJ2-3; TRBD1 aligns across 9 bases. V was pared by 1 base and J by 3 bases, with 12 bases of the junction left unmatched. There are 18 residues in the CDR3. Per germline, CDR1 SGHRS and CDR2 YFSETQ. The DNA of the CDR3 is TGCGCCAGCAGCTTGCCCATACTGACAGGGGGTAGGACAGATACGCAGTATTTT. Its translation: CASSLPILTGGRTDTQYF.

The chain has TRBV2 and TRBJ1-1, with 8 bases aligning to TRBD1. V dropped 4 bases and J dropped 7; count of bases not matched to a gene: 2. The length of the CDR3 is 12 residues. Germline-derived CDR1 and CDR2 are SNHLY and FYNNEI. The CDR3 nucleotides read TGTGCCAGCAGTGGCAGGGGGCTTGAAGCTTTCTTT. It yields the protein CASSGRGLEAFF.

This clone has only one observation. CDR3 region: CASSLGTATF. As DNA, the CDR3 is TGTGCCAGCAGCCTAGGGACAGCCACCTTC. The chain uses TRBV5-8 and TRBJ1-2; TRBD1 aligns across 7 bases. Germline CDR1 SGHTS, CDR2 YDEGEE. Trimming took 4 bases from V and 13 from J; bases not matched to a gene: 4. The CDR3 spans 10 residues.

This clone appeared a single time. The chain combines TRBV11-2 with TRBJ1-2; a weak D match, TRBD1 (5 bases). The CDR3 covers 15 residues. The germline V gene has CDR1 SGHAT and CDR2 FQNNGV. Trimming pared 0 bases from V and 3 bases from J, leaving 11 bases between. CDR3 in amino acids: CASSLDLGRDYGYTF. DNA of the CDR3: TGTGCCAGCAGCTTAGATCTCGGCAGGGACTATGGCTACACCTTC.